This TCR beta chain was documented in a study of blood T cell repertoires in COVID-19. Across the whole study: PBMCs, B-cell-depleted T cells, or T cells provided the cDNA or gDNA that made up the material.

This clone was picked up a small number of times. The CDR3 covers 13 residues. Per the germline V gene, CDR1 is LGHNA and CDR2 is YSLEER. With 0 bases removed from V and 6 bases from J, the gap between germline ends came to 8 bases. Produced via immunoSEQ multiplex PCR; TCRdb's table is partial and in-frame only. Found here are under 250,000 clones, 88% of them singletons; the top ten hold under 8%. Specimen: peripheral blood. The receptor comes from a woman aged 25 to 39 with COVID-19, enrolled during active disease. This chain connects TRBV4-3 to TRBJ1-1; D remains unclear. Here the CDR3 DNA reads TGCGCCAGCAGCCAAGATTTTCGAGCTGAAGCTTTCTTT. It is translated as CASSQDFRAEAFF.